This T cell receptor (beta chain) comes out of a study of T cell repertoires and HLA-DP antigens. Study at large: DNA input averaged roughly 200 ng in sorted CD137+CD4+ and 1,200 ng in pre-culture CD4+.

A remark on this clone: No antigen is known for it.

This CDR3 region has 16 residues. V was trimmed by 0 bases and J by 0 bases, leaving 8 bases between them. The germline gives CDR1 KGHSH, CDR2 LQKENI. Assay used: immunoSEQ multiplex PCR; TCRdb lists only in-frame clones, some missing. There are around 100,000 clones in the sample; 90% to 95% occur only once, and more than 0.25% lies in the top ten. General study points: Previously undetected clones averaged about 33% and 55% against the two alleles respectively. Responder cells were total CD4+ cells with a HeLa antigen-presenting system.

This sequence originates from a young woman in good health and CMV-seronegative. Source material: CD4+ T cells from PBMCs. The chain couples TRBV18 to TRBJ2-2; unclear D gene. Here the CDR3 reads CASSPPVGSNTGELFF. The CDR3 nucleotides are TGTGCCAGCTCACCACCGGTGGGGTCGAACACCGGGGAGCTGTTTTTT.